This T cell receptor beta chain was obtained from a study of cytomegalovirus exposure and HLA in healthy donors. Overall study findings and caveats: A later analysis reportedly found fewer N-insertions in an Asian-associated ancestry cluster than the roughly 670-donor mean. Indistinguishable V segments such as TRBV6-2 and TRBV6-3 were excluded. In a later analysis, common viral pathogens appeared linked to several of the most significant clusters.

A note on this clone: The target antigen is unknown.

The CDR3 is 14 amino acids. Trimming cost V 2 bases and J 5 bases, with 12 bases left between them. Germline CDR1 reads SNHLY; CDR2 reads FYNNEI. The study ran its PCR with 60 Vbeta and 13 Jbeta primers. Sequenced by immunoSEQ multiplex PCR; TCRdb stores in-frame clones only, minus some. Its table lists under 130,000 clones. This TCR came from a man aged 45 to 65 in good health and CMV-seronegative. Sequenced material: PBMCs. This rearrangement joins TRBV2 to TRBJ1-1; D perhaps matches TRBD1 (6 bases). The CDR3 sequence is CASSERRGRTEAFF. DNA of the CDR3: TGTGCCAGCAGTGAACGGCGGGGGCGTACTGAAGCTTTCTTT. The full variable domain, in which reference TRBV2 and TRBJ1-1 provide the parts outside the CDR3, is EPEVTQTPSHQVTQMGQEVILRCVPISNHLYFYWYRQILGQKVEFLVSFYNNEISEKSEIFDDQFSVERPDGSNFTLKIRSTKLEDSAMYFCASSERRGRTEAFFGQGTRLTVV.